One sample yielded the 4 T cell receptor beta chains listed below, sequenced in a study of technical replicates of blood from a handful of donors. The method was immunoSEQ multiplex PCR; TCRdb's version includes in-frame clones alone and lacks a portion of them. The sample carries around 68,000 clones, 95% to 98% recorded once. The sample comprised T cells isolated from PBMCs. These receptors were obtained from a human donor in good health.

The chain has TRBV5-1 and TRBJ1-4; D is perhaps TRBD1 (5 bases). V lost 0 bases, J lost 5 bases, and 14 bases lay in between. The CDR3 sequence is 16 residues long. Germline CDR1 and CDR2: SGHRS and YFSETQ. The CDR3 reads CASSLGGGVLNEKLFF. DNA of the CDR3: TGCGCCAGCAGCTTGGGGGGCGGGGTACTCAATGAAAAACTGTTTTTT.

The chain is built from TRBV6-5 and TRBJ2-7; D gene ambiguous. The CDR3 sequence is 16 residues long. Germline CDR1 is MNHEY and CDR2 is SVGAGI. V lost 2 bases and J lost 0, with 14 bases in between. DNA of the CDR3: TGTGCCAGCAGTTACGTCGGTCCTCCGGGCTCCTACGAGCAGTACTTC. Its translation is CASSYVGPPGSYEQYF.

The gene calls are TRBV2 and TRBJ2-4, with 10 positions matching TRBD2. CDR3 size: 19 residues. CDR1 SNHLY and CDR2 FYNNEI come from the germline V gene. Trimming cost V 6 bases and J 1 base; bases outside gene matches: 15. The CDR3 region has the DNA TGTGCCAGCAGCGAAAGGCTAGCGGGAGCTGCGGTGGCCAAAAACATTCAGTACTTC. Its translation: CASSERLAGAAVAKNIQYF.

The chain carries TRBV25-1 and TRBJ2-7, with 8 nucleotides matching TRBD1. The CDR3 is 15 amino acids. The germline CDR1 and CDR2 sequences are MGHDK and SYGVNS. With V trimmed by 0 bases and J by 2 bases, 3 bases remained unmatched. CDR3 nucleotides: TGTGCCAGCAGTGAATACCCAGGGGGCGCCTACGAGCAGTACTTC. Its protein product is CASSEYPGGAYEQYF.